This T cell receptor (beta chain) was obtained from a study of blood T cells in healthy people across ages. A second PCR, run for about 7 to 11 cycles, used a sample-barcoded 5' primer plus a J-beta primer mix. TCRdb ran MiXCR on the 5' RACE reads and lists one entry per CDR3 protein. This sample yields about 1.6 million distinct CDR3 sequences, of which 34% are seen a single time; roughly 10% belongs to the top ten. Study observations and caveats: The CMV status of each donor remained undetermined, and this could have confounded shifts in expanded clonotypes. Observed TCR beta diversity per million T cells went down as age went up. This fall followed a roughly linear course with age.

This clonotype was detected only a few times. Its antigen is as yet unknown. Sequenced sample: blood. The source of this sequence is a woman aged 25 to 45 in good health.

The CDR3 sequence: CASSLEGIFKRDEQFF. The CDR3 region has the DNA TGTGCCAGCAGCTTAGAGGGGATCTTCAAGAGAGATGAGCAGTTCTTC. This chain links TRBV7-9 with TRBJ2-1; D is possibly TRBD1 (5 bases). Trimming stripped 1 base from V and 8 bases from J, with 18 bases between. Germline lookup yields CDR1 SEHNR and CDR2 FQNEAQ (reference sequence). CDR3 length: 16 residues.